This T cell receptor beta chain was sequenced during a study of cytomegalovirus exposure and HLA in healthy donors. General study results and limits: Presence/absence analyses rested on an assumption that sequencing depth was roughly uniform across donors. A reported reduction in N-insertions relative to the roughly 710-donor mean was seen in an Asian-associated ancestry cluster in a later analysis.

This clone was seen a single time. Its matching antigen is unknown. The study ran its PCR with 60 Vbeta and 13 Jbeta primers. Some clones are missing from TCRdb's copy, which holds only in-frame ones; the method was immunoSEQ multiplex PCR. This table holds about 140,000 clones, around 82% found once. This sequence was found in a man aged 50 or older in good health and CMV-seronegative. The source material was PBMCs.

The CDR3 reads CASSLQGSSGNTIYF. The CDR3 DNA reads as TGCGCCAGCAGCTTGCAAGGGAGCTCTGGAAACACCATATATTTT. The chain carries TRBV5-1 and TRBJ1-3; no reliable D call. Germline CDR1 and CDR2: SGHRS and YFSETQ. V lost 1 base and J lost 0, with 8 bases in between. The CDR3 length is 15 residues.